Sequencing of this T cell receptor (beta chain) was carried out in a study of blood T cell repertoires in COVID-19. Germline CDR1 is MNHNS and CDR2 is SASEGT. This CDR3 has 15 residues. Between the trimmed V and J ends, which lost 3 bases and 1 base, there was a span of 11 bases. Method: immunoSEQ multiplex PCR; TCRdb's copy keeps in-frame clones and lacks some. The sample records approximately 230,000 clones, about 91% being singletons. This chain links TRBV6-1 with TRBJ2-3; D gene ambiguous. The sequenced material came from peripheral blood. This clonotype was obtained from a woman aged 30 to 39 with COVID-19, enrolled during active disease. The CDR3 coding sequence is TGTGCCAGCAGTGATTACAGTCCACGCACAGATACGCAGTATTTT. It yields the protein CASSDYSPRTDTQYF.